The T cell receptor (beta chain) under discussion was sequenced for a study of post-analysis software for immune sequencing data. Study observations and caveats: Significantly lower normalized Chao1 diversity was seen in multiple sclerosis patients than in controls. Several TRBV segments (TRBV5-6, TRBV5-1 and TRBV20-1 among them) occurred more frequently in patients than in controls.

As regards this clonotype: Its antigen is not known.

Unique molecular identifiers were carried by the TCR beta cDNA libraries. The yield from around 1 to 10 million T cells was around 500,000 cDNA molecules in total. TCRdb re-analysed the PCR reads in MiXCR, keeping a single row per CDR3 protein. Here the sample spans about 260,000 distinct CDR3 sequences, 36% being singletons. V lost 0 bases to trimming and J lost 4 bases, with 10 bases between them. The CDR3 runs to 14 residues. Germline V gives CDR1 DFQATT, CDR2 SNEGSKA (reference sequence). J is TRBJ1-3 and V is TRBV20-1; no firm D call. The TCR was taken from a girl aged 5 to 17 with multiple sclerosis. The sequenced sample was blood. The CDR3 sequence: CSARDRSTGNTIYF. The DNA of the CDR3 is TGCAGTGCTAGAGATCGCTCGACCGGAAACACCATATATTTT.